This entry lists 7 T cell receptor beta chains sequenced from one sample in a study of T cell changes during pregnancy in multiple sclerosis. The protocol was immunoSEQ multiplex PCR, while the TCRdb copy is restricted to in-frame clones and leaves out a portion. The sample records some 74,000 clones, approximately 92% being singletons. The sequencing used peripheral blood, collected before pregnancy. Receptor source: a female donor with multiple sclerosis, enrolled in a pregnancy study.

This rearrangement joins TRBV7-9 to TRBJ2-5; D is perhaps TRBD1 (5 bases). Germline V CDR1 and CDR2: SEHNR, FQNEAQ (reference sequence). The CDR3 consists of 14 residues. The germline V and J ends were trimmed by 1 base and 3 bases, with 9 bases remaining between them. Written as DNA, the CDR3 is TGTGCCAGCAGCTTAGTCGCAGGGAAAGAGACCCAGTACTTC. Translated, it gives CASSLVAGKETQYF.

The gene calls are TRBV6-5 and TRBJ2-3, with 12 bases identical to TRBD2. CDR1 and CDR2 (germline): MNHEY, SVGAGI. The trim removed 4 bases at V and 4 bases at J, leaving 6 bases unmatched. CDR3 length equals 16 residues. The CDR3 here is CASSLRTSGKSDTQYF. The CDR3 nucleotides read TGTGCCAGCAGTTTGCGGACTAGCGGGAAGTCAGATACGCAGTATTTT.

This chain connects TRBV7-9 to TRBJ2-7, with 7 bases identical to TRBD1. This CDR3 contains 14 residues. Germline CDR1 reads SEHNR; CDR2 reads FQNEAQ (reference sequence). V dropped 5 bases and J dropped 6; count of bases not matched to a gene: 10. The CDR3 DNA reads as TGTGCCAGCAGCCGCCGGGACAGCGTAATCGAGCAGTACTTC. As protein: CASSRRDSVIEQYF.

This clone has just one count. CDR3 amino acids: CASSLSGDTQYF. Here the CDR3 DNA reads TGCGCCAGCAGCTTATCGGGAGATACGCAGTATTTT. The rearrangement uses TRBV5-1 and TRBJ2-3; D gene ambiguous. Trimming stripped 2 bases from V and 5 bases from J, with 6 bases between. Germline V gives CDR1 SGHRS, CDR2 YFSETQ. This CDR3 is 12 amino acids long. The full variable domain, rest sourced from reference TRBV5-1 and TRBJ2-3, is KAGVTQTPRYLIKTRGQQVTLSCSPISGHRSVSWYQQTPGQGLQFLFEYFSETQRNKGNFPGRFSGRQFSNSRSEMNVSTLELGDSALYLCASSLSGDTQYFGPGTRLTVL.

The V gene is TRBV4-3, the J gene TRBJ2-2, with D maybe TRBD2 (5 bases). The V end was cut by 2 bases, the J end by 7 bases, with 11 bases between. From germline, CDR1 is LGHNA and CDR2 YSLEER. CDR3 size: 14 residues. Written as DNA, the CDR3 is TGCGCCAGCAGCCAACGATCCGCGGGCGGGGAGCTGTTTTTT. Translated, it gives CASSQRSAGGELFF.

The V call is TRBV10-3, the J call TRBJ2-1; 10 bases are shared with TRBD2. This CDR3 is built from 13 residues. V lost 10 bases to trimming and J lost 5 bases; unmatched junction nucleotides: 5. Germline assignment: CDR1 ENHRY and CDR2 SYGVKD. The CDR3 is CATKREGDNEQFF. In DNA, the CDR3 is TGTGCCACCAAGCGGGAGGGCGACAATGAGCAGTTCTTC.

This chain links TRBV28 with TRBJ1-4; the D is unclear. Germline CDR1 and CDR2: MDHEN and SYDVKM. The V and J ends lost 5 bases and 5 bases respectively, with 12 bases between them. The CDR3 loop spans 14 amino acids. The CDR3 here is CASSPKSNNEKLFF. CDR3 sequence (DNA): TGTGCCAGCAGTCCCAAGAGTAACAATGAAAAACTGTTTTTT.